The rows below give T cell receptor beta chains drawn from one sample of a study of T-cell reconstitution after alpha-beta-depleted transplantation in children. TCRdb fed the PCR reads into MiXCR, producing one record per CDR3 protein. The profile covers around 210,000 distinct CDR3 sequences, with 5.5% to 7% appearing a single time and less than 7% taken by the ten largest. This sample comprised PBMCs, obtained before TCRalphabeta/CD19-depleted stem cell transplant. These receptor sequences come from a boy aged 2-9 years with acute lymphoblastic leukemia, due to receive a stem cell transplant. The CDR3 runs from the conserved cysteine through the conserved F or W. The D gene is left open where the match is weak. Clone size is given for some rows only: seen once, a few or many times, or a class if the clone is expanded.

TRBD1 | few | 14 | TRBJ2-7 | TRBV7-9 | TGTGCCAGCAGCTTGCCGGGACAGACCTACGAGCAGTACTTC | CASSLPGQTYEQYF
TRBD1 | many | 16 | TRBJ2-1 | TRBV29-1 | TGCAGCGTTGGACACCTAACCGGGACAGGGCGGACTGAGCAGTTCTTC | CSVGHLTGTGRTEQFF
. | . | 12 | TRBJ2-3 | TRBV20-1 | TGCAGTGCGAACTCTCGCACAGATACGCAGTATTTT | CSANSRTDTQYF
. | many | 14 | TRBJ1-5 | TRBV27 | TGTGCCAGCGCCGTCCGTCAGAGCAATCAGCCCCAGCATTTT | CASAVRQSNQPQHF
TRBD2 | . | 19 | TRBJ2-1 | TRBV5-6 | TGTGCCAGCACCGATCGAGGGAGGGCCGCGGGGATCTCCTACAATGAGCAGTTCTTC | CASTDRGRAAGISYNEQFF
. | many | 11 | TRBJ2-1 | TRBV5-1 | TGCGCCAGCAGCCGGGACTCTCGGGCGTTCTTC | CASSRDSRAFF
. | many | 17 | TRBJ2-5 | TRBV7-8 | TGTGCCAGCAGCCCCTTTGTAGGGACGGAGATACAAGAGACCCAGTACTTC | CASSPFVGTEIQETQYF
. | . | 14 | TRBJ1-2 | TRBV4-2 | TGTGCCAGCAGCCAAGCTGTAAATCAGGGAGGCTACACCTTC | CASSQAVNQGGYTF
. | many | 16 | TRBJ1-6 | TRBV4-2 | TGTGCCAGCAGCCAAGAGACGGCAGGGAGTAATTCACCCCTCCACTTT | CASSQETAGSNSPLHF
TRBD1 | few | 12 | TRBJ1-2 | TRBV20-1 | TGCAGTGCTAGTTGGGACAGCTATGGCTACACCTTC | CSASWDSYGYTF
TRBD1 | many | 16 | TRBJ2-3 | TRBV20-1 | TGCAGTGCTAGAGACAACAGGGGGAGGTCGACAGATACGCAGTATTTT | CSARDNRGRSTDTQYF
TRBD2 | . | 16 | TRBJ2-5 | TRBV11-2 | TGTGCCAGCAGCTTAGATCGGGCGGCTAGCGGAGAATCCCAGTACTTC | CASSLDRAASGESQYF
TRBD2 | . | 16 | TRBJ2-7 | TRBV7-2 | TGTGCCAGCAGCTTCCGGGGGGGGCGCCCTCTCTACGAGCAGTACTTC | CASSFRGGRPLYEQYF
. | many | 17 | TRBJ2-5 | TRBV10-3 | TGTGCCATCAGTGACCCAGGACCTATAACGTACCAAGAGACCCAGTACTTC | CAISDPGPITYQETQYF
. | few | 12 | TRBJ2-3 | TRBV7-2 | TGTGCCAGCAGCACGTACATAGATACGCAGTATTTT | CASSTYIDTQYF
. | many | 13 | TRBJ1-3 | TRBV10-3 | TGTGCCATCACCGCGACAGAGGCGGACACCATATATTTT | CAITATEADTIYF
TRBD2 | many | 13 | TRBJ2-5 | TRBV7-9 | TGTGCCAGCAGCTTACCCGGGGGGGAGACCCAGTACTTC | CASSLPGGETQYF
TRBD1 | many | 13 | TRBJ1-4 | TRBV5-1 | TGCGCCAGCAGCGGATCAGGGGGTGAAAAACTGTTTTTT | CASSGSGGEKLFF
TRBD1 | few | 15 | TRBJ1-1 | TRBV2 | TGTGCCAGCAGGACAGGGGGCGCCGGGGACACTGAAGCTTTCTTT | CASRTGGAGDTEAFF
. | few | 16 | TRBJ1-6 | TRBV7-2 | TGTGCCAGCAGCCCGACAGGCCGTTCGCTTAATTCACCCCTCCACTTT | CASSPTGRSLNSPLHF
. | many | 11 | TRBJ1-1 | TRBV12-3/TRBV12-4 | TGTGCCAGCGGGGTTAACACTGAAGCTTTCTTT | CASGVNTEAFF
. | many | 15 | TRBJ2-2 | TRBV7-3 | TGTGCCAGCAGCTTTTTACCGCAGTCCACCGGGGAGCTGTTTTTT | CASSFLPQSTGELFF
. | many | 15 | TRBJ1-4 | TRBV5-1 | TGCGCCAGCAGCTTGAATACAGGGCCTAATGAAAAACTGTTTTTT | CASSLNTGPNEKLFF
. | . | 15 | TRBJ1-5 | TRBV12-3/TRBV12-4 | TGTGCCAGCAGTTTAGTGGGGGGGGGCAATCAGCCCCAGCATTTT | CASSLVGGGNQPQHF
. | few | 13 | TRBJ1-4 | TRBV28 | TGTGCCAGCACCCCCCGAGGATTCGAAAAACTGTTTTTT | CASTPRGFEKLFF
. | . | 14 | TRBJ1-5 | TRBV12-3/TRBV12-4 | TGTGCCAGCAGTCATCGACGGCTCAATCAGCCCCAGCATTTT | CASSHRRLNQPQHF
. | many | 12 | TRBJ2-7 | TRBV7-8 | TGTGCCAGCAGCTTAGAAGGGGTCGAGCAGTACTTC | CASSLEGVEQYF
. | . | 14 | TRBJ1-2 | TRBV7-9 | TGTGCCAGCAGCTCCTGGACAGAAACGTATGGCTACACCTTC | CASSSWTETYGYTF
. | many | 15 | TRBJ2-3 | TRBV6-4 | TGTGCCAGCAGTGTTTCTAGCGATGGCACAGATACGCAGTATTTT | CASSVSSDGTDTQYF
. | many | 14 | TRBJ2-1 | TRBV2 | TGTGTTTCGCTGGCTAGCACCGTCTACAATGAGCAGTTCTTC | CVSLASTVYNEQFF
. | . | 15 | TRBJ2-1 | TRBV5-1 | TGCGCCAGCAGCTTGGAGGGGGGGCACCGGGGGGAGCAGTTCTTC | CASSLEGGHRGEQFF
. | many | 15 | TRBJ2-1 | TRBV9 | TGTGCCAGCAGCGTAGCGACTAGCTCCTACAATGAGCAGTTCTTC | CASSVATSSYNEQFF
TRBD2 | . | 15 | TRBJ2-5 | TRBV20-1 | TGCAGTGCCCCACCGACTAGCCCCAGGAAAGAGACCCAGTACTTC | CSAPPTSPRKETQYF
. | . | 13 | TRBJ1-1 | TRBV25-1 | TGTGCCAGCAGTGTCAGGACGAACACTGAAGCTTTCTTT | CASSVRTNTEAFF
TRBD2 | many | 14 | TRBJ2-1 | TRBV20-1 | TGCAGTGCCCTGTCTTCCGGGGGAGGGAATGAGCAGTTCTTC | CSALSSGGGNEQFF
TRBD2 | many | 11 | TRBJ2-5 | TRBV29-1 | TGCAGCGTTGCGGGAGGAGAGACCCAGTACTTC | CSVAGGETQYF
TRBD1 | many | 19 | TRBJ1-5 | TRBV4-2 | TGTGCCAGCAGCCGCCTCCACCCCAAGGGACAGGGTTATAATCAGCCCCAGCATTTT | CASSRLHPKGQGYNQPQHF
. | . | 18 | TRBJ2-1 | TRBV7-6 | TGTGCCAGCAGCTTAGTTTACCCAGGCCAGAATACGAAAAATGAGCAGTTCTTC | CASSLVYPGQNTKNEQFF
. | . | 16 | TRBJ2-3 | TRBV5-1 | TGCGCCAGCAGCTTGGGGTGGGGACGTAGCACAGATACGCAGTATTTT | CASSLGWGRSTDTQYF
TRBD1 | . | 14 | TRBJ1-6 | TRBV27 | TGTGCCAGCAGCGGGACAGGGGTGGTTTCACCCCTCCACTTT | CASSGTGVVSPLHF
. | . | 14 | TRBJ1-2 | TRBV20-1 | TGCAGTGCTAGAGATTACAGCAATAACTATGGCTACACCTTC | CSARDYSNNYGYTF
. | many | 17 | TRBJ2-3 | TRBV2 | TGTGCCAGCAGTGCCAGGGCCAATCTTTCTAGCACAGATACGCAGTATTTT | CASSARANLSSTDTQYF
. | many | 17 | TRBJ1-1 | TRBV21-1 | TGTGCCAGCAGCAAAGAAGGAGCGGCTGTCATGAACACTGAAGCTTTCTTT | CASSKEGAAVMNTEAFF
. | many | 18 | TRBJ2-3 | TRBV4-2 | TGTGCCAGCAGCCAACCGAAGGTAGGGGCTGGGCACACAGATACGCAGTATTTT | CASSQPKVGAGHTDTQYF
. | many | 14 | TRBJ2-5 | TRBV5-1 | TGCGCCAGCAGCTTGGAGAGGGGGGGAGAGACCCAGTACTTC | CASSLERGGETQYF
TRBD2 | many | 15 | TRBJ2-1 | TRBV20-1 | TGCAGTGCTAGAGAGAGTAGCGGGGGGAACCATGAGCAGTTCTTC | CSARESSGGNHEQFF
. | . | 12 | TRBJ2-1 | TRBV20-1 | TGCAGTGCTAGCGGTACCTACAATGAGCAGTTCTTC | CSASGTYNEQFF
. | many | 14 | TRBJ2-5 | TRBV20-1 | TGCAGTGCTAATAGTGTCCAGGGGAAAGAGACCCAGTACTTC | CSANSVQGKETQYF
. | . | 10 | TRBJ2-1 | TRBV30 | TGTGCCTGGAAGAGCAATGAGCAGTTCTTC | CAWKSNEQFF
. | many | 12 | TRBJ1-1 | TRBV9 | TGTGCCAGCAGCGTTGTGGACACTGAAGCTTTCTTT | CASSVVDTEAFF
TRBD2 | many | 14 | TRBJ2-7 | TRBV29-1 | TGCAGCGTTCCGGGACTAGCGGGAGATGGCGAGCAGTACTTC | CSVPGLAGDGEQYF
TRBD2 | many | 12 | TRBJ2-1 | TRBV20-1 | TGCAGTGTAGCGGGAGGGTTGAATGAGCAGTTCTTC | CSVAGGLNEQFF
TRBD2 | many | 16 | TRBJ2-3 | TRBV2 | TGTGCCAGCAGGAGGGGACTAGCGGGAAACACAGATACGCAGTATTTT | CASRRGLAGNTDTQYF
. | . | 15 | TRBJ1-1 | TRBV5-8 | TGTGCCAGCAGCTTGAACCGGGGCATGAACACTGAAGCTTTCTTT | CASSLNRGMNTEAFF
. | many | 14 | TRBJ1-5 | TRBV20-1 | TGCAGTGCCACCAATAGGGAGGGCAATCAGCCCCAGCATTTT | CSATNREGNQPQHF